Below are 7 T cell receptor beta chains sequenced from a single sample in a study of OX40 agonist ivuxolimab in advanced cancers. Produced via immunoSEQ multiplex PCR; TCRdb's table is partial and in-frame only. The sample lists about 77,000 clones; around 87% were seen once. The specimen comprised CD4+ or CD8+ T cells sorted from blood, sampled in a trial of the OX40 agonist ivuxolimab. These TCRs come from an adult with an advanced solid tumor such as melanoma, head and neck, liver or kidney cancer.

This chain links TRBV15 with TRBJ2-1; D is unclear. The CDR3 totals 15 residues. Germline V gene data show CDR1 as LNHNV and CDR2 as YYDKDF (reference sequence). V was cut by 0 bases and J by 5 bases, with 11 bases left in between. Here the CDR3 DNA reads TGTGCCACCAGCAGAGATCTCGGATCCAACAATGAGCAGTTCTTC. This codes for CATSRDLGSNNEQFF.

V gene TRBV9 combines with J gene TRBJ2-7; TRBD1 matches at 7 bases. The CDR3 extends over 14 amino acids. The J segment lost 4 bases and the V segment lost 1 base, leaving 5 bases of the junction unmatched. Germline CDR1 SGDLS, CDR2 YYNGEE. This CDR3 is CASSVTDRVYEQYF. The CDR3, as DNA: TGTGCCAGCAGCGTAACAGACAGGGTGTACGAGCAGTACTTC.

The V and J genes are TRBV6-1 and TRBJ2-7; D is possibly TRBD1 (6 bases). This CDR3 is built from 12 residues. The V and J ends lost 11 bases and 2 bases respectively, with 13 bases between them. Germline V CDR1 and CDR2: MNHNS, SASEGT. The chain's CDR3 is CASSGEAYEQYF. The CDR3 DNA reads as TGTGCCTCGTCAGGGGAAGCCTACGAGCAGTACTTC.

V is TRBV10-1 and J is TRBJ2-2; D not resolved. The ends were cut back, 6 bases at V and 2 bases at J, with 4 bases in the middle. Per germline, CDR1 WNHNN and CDR2 SYGVQD (reference sequence). The length of the CDR3 is 12 residues. The CDR3 region has the DNA TGCGCCAGCAGCTCTAACACCGGGGAGCTGTTTTTT. It is translated as CASSSNTGELFF.

The chain uses TRBV11-3 and TRBJ2-1; 7 nucleotides match TRBD2. Trimming at V came to 5 bases and at J to 1 base, leaving 5 bases not matched to a gene. The CDR3 covers 15 residues. CDR1 and CDR2 from the germline V gene are SGHNT and YENEEA. This CDR3 reads CASSPAGRSYNEQFF. The CDR3 DNA follows: TGTGCCAGCAGCCCAGCGGGGCGGTCCTACAATGAGCAGTTCTTC.

The chain couples TRBV10-3 to TRBJ2-7; D is ambiguous. CDR3 size: 14 residues. V lost 6 bases and J lost 3, with 15 bases in between. Germline CDR1 is ENHRY and CDR2 is SYGVKD. CDR3 sequence: CAIRARLSVYEQYF. CDR3 coding DNA: TGTGCCATCAGGGCCCGGTTAAGCGTCTACGAGCAGTACTTC.

This sequence joins TRBV7-8 and TRBJ2-4; the D call may be TRBD1 or TRBD2 (5 bases each). V was cut by 4 bases and J by 6 bases, with 10 bases left in between. Germline-derived CDR1 and CDR2 are SGHVS and FQNEAQ. CDR3 size: 13 residues. The CDR3 region has the DNA TGTGCCAGCAGCTCCGGTGGGGGAAACATTCAGTACTTC. Residues: CASSSGGGNIQYF.